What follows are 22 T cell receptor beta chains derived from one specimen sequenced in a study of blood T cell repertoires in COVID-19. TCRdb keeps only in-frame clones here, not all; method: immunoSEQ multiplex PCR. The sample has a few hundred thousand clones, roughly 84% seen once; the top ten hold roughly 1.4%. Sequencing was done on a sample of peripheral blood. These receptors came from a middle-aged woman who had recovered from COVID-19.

This CDR3 reads CASSDRVGYGYTF. The CDR3, as DNA: TGTGCCAGCAGTGACAGGGTTGGCTATGGCTACACCTTC. V usage is TRBV2 and J usage is TRBJ1-2; perhaps TRBD1 as D (5 bases). Per germline, CDR1 SNHLY and CDR2 FYNNEI. V lost 3 bases and J 4 bases, leaving 9 bases between the germline ends. This CDR3 comprises 13 residues.

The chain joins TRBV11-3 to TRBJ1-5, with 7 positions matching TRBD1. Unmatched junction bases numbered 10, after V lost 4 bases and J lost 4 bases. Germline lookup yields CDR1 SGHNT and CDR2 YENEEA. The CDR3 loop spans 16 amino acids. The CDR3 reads CASSSEPYRGNQPQHF. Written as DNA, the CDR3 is TGTGCCAGCAGCTCCGAACCATACAGGGGTAATCAGCCCCAGCATTTT.

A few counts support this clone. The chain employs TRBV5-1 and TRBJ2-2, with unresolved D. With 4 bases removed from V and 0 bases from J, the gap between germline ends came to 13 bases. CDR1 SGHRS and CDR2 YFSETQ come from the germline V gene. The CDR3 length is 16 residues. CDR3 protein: CASSPNTEPNTGELFF. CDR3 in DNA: TGCGCCAGCAGCCCTAACACAGAACCGAACACCGGGGAGCTGTTTTTT. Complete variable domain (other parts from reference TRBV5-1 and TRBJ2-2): KAGVTQTPRYLIKTRGQQVTLSCSPISGHRSVSWYQQTPGQGLQFLFEYFSETQRNKGNFPGRFSGRQFSNSRSEMNVSTLELGDSALYLCASSPNTEPNTGELFFGEGSRLTVL.

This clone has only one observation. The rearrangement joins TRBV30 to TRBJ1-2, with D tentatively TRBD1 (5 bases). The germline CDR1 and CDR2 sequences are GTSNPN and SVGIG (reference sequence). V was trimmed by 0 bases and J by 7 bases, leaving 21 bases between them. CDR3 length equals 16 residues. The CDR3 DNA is TGTGCCTGGAGTGTATACTATTCGGCCGGGACTTTTGGCTACACCTTC. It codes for CAWSVYYSAGTFGYTF.

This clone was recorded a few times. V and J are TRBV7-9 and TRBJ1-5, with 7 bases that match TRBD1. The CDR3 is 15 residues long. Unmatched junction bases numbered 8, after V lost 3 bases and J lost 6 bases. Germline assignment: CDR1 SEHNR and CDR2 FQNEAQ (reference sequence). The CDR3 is CASSLGGQLGQPQHF. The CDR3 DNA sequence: TGTGCCAGCAGCTTGGGGGGACAGTTGGGTCAGCCCCAGCATTTT.

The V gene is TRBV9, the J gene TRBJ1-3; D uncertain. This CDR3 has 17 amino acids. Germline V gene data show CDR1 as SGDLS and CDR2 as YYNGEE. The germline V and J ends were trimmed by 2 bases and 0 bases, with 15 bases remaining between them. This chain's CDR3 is CASSVGTDSYSGNTIYF. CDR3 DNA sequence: TGTGCCAGCAGCGTTGGCACGGACTCCTACTCTGGAAACACCATATATTTT.

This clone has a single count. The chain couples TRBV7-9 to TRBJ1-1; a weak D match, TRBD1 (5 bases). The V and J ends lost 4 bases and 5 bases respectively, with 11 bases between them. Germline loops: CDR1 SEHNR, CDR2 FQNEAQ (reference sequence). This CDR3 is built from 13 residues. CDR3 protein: CASSSYRGTEAFF. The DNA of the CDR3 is TGTGCCAGCAGCTCGTACCGGGGGACTGAAGCTTTCTTT.

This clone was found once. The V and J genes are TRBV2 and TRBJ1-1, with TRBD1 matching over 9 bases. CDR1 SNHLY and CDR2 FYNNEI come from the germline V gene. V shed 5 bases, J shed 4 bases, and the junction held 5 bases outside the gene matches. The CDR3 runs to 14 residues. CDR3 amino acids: CASSWDRAITEAFF. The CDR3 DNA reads TGTGCCAGCAGTTGGGACAGGGCGATCACTGAAGCTTTCTTT.

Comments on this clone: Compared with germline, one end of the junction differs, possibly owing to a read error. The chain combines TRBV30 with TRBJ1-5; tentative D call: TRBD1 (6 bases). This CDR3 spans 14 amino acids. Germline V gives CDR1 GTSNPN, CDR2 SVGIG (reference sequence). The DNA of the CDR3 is TGTGTCTGGAACAGGGTTGGGGGCAATCAGCCCCAGCATTTT. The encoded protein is CVWNRVGGNQPQHF.

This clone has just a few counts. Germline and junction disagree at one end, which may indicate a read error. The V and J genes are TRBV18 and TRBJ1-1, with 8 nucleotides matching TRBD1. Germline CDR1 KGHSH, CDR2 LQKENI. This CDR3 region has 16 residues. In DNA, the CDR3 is TGTGCCAGCTCACTAACTCAAGGACAGGGTAAAGAGAGTACTGTCTTT. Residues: CASSLTQGQGKESTVF.

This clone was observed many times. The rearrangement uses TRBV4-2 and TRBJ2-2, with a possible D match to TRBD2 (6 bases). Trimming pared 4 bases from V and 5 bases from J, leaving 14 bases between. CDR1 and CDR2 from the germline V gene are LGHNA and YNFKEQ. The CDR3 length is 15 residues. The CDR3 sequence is CASSLTSGVTGELFF. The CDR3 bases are TGTGCCAGCAGCCTCACCTCGGGAGTAACCGGGGAGCTGTTTTTT.

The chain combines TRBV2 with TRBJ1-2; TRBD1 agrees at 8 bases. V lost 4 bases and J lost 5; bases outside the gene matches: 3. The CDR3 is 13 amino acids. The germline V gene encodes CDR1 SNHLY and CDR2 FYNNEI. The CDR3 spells CASSAGGGYGYTF. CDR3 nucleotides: TGTGCCAGCAGTGCAGGGGGCGGTTATGGCTACACCTTC. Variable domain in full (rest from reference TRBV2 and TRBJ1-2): EPEVTQTPSHQVTQMGQEVILRCVPISNHLYFYWYRQILGQKVEFLVSFYNNEISEKSEIFDDQFSVERPDGSNFTLKIRSTKLEDSAMYFCASSAGGGYGYTFGSGTRLTVV.

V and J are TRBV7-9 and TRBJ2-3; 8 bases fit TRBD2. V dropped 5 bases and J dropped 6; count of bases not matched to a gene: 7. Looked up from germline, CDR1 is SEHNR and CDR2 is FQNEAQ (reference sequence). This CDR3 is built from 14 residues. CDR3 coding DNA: TGTGCCAGCAGCCGGGAGGGGGGAACGGATACGCAGTATTTT. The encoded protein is CASSREGGTDTQYF.

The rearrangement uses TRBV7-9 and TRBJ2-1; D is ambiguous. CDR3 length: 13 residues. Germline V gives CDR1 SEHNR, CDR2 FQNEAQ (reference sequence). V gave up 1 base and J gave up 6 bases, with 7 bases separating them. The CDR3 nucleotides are TGTGCCAGCAGCTTAGGAGTGAGCAATGAGCAGTTCTTC. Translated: CASSLGVSNEQFF.

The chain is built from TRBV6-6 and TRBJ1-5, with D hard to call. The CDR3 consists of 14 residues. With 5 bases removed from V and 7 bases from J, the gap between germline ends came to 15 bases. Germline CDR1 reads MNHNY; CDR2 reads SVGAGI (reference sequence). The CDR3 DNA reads TGTGCCAGCAGTCCCGCGGTAGCTGGACAGCCCCAGCATTTT. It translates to CASSPAVAGQPQHF.

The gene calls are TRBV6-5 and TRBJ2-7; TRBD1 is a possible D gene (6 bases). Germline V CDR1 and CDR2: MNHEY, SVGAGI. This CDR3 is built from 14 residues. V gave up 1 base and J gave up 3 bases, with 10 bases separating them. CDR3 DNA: TGTGCCAGCAGTTACTACAGGGTAGGCTACGAGCAGTACTTC. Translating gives CASSYYRVGYEQYF.

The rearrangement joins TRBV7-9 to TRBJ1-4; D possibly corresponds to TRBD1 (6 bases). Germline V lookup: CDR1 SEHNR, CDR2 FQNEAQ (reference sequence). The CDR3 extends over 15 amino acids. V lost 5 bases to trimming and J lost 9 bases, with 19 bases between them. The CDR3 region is CASSPRAGDPQKLFF. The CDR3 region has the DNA TGTGCCAGCAGCCCTAGGGCAGGGGACCCTCAAAAACTGTTTTTT.

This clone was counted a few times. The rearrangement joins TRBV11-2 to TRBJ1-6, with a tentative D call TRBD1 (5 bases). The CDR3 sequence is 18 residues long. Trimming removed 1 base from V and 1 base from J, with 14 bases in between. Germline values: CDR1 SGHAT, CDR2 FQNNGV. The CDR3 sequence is CASSLGLGGASYNSPLHF. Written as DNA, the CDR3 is TGTGCCAGCAGCTTAGGGCTAGGAGGGGCGTCCTATAATTCACCCCTCCACTTT.

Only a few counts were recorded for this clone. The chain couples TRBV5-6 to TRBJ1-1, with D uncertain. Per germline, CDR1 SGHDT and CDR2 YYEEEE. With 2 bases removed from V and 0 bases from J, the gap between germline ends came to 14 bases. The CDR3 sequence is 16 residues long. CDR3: CASSLTSWELNTEAFF. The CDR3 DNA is TGTGCCAGCAGCTTAACCTCATGGGAGTTGAACACTGAAGCTTTCTTT. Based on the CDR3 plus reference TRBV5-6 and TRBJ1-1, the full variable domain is DAGVTQSPTHLIKTRGQQVTLRCSPKSGHDTVSWYQQALGQGPQFIFQYYEEEERQRGNFPDRFSGHQFPNYSSELNVNALLLGDSALYLCASSLTSWELNTEAFFGQGTRLTVV.

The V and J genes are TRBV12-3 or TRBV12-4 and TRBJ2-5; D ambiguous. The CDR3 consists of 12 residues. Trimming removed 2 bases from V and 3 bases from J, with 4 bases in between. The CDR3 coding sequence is TGTGCCAGCAGTTTAATCAAAGAGACCCAGTACTTC. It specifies CASSLIKETQYF.

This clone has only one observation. The CDR3 coding sequence is TGTGCCAGCTCACAGGGGAAGGACACTGAAGCTTTCTTT. Its protein product is CASSQGKDTEAFF. The chain joins TRBV18 to TRBJ1-1, with D possibly TRBD1 on 5 matching bases. Trimming shortened V by 4 bases and J by 3 bases, and 9 bases separated the two germline ends. Germline CDR1 and CDR2: KGHSH and LQKENI. This CDR3 is 13 amino acids long.

The CDR3 DNA reads TGCGCCAGCAGCTTGGCGACTAGCGGGGGGGTGCAGTTCTTC. Its translation: CASSLATSGGVQFF. V and J are TRBV5-1 and TRBJ2-1; 14 bases are a match to TRBD2. Per the germline V gene, CDR1 is SGHRS and CDR2 is YFSETQ. This CDR3 has 14 residues. Trimming at V came to 0 bases and at J to 12 bases, leaving 2 bases not matched to a gene.